This entry lists 2 T cell receptor beta chains sequenced from one sample in a study of post-analysis software for immune sequencing data. Study results and caveats: In patients, TRBV5-6, TRBV5-1 and TRBV20-1 belonged to five TRBV segments found more frequently than in controls.

Prepared TCR beta cDNA libraries contained unique molecular identifiers. TCRdb re-derived calls from the PCR reads in MiXCR, one entry per CDR3 protein. In the table there are around 500,000 distinct CDR3 sequences, 34% of which are singletons. Which antigens these TCRs recognize remains unknown. Sequencing input: blood. These receptors all stem from a girl under 18 with multiple sclerosis.

This clonotype was recorded a few times. The CDR3 here is CSAPKRQSGANVLTF. CDR3 DNA sequence: TGCAGTGCCCCAAAGCGGCAGTCTGGGGCCAACGTCCTGACTTTC. The chain uses TRBV20-1 and TRBJ2-6; possibly TRBD2 for D (5 bases). The CDR3 sequence is 15 residues long. Germline CDR1 is DFQATT and CDR2 is SNEGSKA (reference sequence). Trimming took off 6 bases at V and 1 base at J, with 13 bases between the two ends.

The chain is built from TRBV29-1 and TRBJ1-2; tentatively, D is TRBD1 (6 bases). Germline CDR1 and CDR2: SQVTM and ANQGSEA. V shed 5 bases and J shed 8 bases, with 12 bases lying between them. CDR3 length: 11 amino acids. CDR3 loop: CSVLTGTGYTF. For the CDR3, the DNA is TGCAGCGTTCTTACAGGGACCGGCTACACCTTC.